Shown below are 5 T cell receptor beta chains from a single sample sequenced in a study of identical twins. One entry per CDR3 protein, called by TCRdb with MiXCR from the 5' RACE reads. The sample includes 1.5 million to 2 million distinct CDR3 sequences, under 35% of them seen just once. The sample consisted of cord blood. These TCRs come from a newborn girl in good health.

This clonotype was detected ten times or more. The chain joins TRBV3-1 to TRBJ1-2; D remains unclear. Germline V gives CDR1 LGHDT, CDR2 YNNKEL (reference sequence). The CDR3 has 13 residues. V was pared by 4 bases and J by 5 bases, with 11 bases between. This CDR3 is CASSLTTEYGYTF. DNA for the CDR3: TGTGCCAGCAGCCTCACCACAGAGTATGGCTACACCTTC. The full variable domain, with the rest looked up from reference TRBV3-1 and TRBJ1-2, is DTAVSQTPKYLVTQMGNDKSIKCEQNLGHDTMYWYKQDSKKFLKIMFSYNNKELIINETVPNRFSPKSPDKAHLNLHINSLELGDSAVYFCASSLTTEYGYTFGSGTRLTVV.

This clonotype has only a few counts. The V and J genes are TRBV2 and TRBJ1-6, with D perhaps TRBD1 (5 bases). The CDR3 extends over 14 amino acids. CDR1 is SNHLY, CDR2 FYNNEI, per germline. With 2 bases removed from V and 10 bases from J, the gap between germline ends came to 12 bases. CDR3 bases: TGTGCCAGCAGTGAAATAGGGGTTATCTCACCCCTCCACTTT. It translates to CASSEIGVISPLHF. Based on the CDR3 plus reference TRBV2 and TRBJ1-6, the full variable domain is EPEVTQTPSHQVTQMGQEVILRCVPISNHLYFYWYRQILGQKVEFLVSFYNNEISEKSEIFDDQFSVERPDGSNFTLKIRSTKLEDSAMYFCASSEIGVISPLHFGNGTRLTVT.

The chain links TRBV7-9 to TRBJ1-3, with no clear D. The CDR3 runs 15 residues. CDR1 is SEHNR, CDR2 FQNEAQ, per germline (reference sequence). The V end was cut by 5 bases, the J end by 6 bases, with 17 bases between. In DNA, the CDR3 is TGTGCCAGCAGCCAGATCGAGAGAGTGGTAAACACCATATATTTT. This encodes CASSQIERVVNTIYF.

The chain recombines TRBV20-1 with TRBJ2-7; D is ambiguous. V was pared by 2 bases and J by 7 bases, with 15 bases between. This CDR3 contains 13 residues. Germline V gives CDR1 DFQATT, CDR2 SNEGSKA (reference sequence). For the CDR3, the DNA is TGCAGTGCTAGAAACGAGCTGCCCCGTGAGCAGTACTTC. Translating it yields CSARNELPREQYF.

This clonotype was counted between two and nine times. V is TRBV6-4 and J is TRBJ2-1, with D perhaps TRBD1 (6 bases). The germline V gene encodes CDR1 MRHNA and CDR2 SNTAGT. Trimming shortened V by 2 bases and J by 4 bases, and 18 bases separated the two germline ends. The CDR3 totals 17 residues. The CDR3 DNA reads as TGTGCCAGCAGTGACGCAAACAGGGTTTTCCTATACAATGAGCAGTTCTTC. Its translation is CASSDANRVFLYNEQFF.